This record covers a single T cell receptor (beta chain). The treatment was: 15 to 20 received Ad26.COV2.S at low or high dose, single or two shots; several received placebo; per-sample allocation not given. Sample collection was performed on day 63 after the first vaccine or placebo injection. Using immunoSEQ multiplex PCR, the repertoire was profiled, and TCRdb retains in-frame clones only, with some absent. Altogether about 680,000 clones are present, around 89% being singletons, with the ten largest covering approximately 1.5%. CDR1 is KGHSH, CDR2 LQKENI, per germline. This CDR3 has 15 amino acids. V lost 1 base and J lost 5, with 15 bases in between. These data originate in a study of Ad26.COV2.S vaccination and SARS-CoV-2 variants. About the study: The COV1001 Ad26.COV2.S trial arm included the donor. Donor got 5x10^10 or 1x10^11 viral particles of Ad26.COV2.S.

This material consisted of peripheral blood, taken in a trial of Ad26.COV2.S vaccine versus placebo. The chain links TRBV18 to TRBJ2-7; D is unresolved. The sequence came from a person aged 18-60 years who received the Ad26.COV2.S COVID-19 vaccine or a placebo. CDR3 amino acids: CASSPLQDLNNEQYF. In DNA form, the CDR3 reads TGTGCCAGCTCACCACTTCAGGATTTGAATAACGAGCAGTACTTC.